This T cell receptor beta chain came from a study of CD8+ T cells in alopecia areata. Once RNA had been extracted, it was reverse transcribed into cDNA to act as the sequencing template. The method was immunoSEQ multiplex PCR; TCRdb's version includes in-frame clones alone and lacks a portion of them. The sample contains 90,000 to 120,000 clones, 55% to 60% of which appear only once. The germline V and J ends were trimmed by 0 bases and 0 bases, with 10 bases remaining between them. Germline CDR1 reads SGHNT; CDR2 reads YYREEE (reference sequence). This CDR3 is 16 amino acids long. This clone was counted only a few times.

J is TRBJ2-1 and V is TRBV5-4; tentatively, D is TRBD2 (6 bases). Sample: NKG2D-low CD8+ T cells sorted from blood. The origin of this receptor is a human donor with alopecia areata. The CDR3 is CASSLGGANSYNEQFF. In nucleotides, the CDR3 is TGTGCCAGCAGCTTGGGCGGGGCTAACTCCTACAATGAGCAGTTCTTC. The full variable domain, in which reference TRBV5-4 and TRBJ2-1 provide the parts outside the CDR3, is ETGVTQSPTHLIKTRGQQVTLRCSSQSGHNTVSWYQQALGQGPQFIFQYYREEENGRGNFPPRFSGLQFPNYSSELNVNALELDDSALYLCASSLGGANSYNEQFFGPGTRLTVL.